This TCR beta chain is from a study of cytomegalovirus exposure and HLA in healthy donors. It was with 60 Vbeta and 13 Jbeta primers that the PCR ran. Sequenced by immunoSEQ multiplex PCR; TCRdb stores in-frame clones only, minus some. The sample gives about 120,000 clones, 75% to 90% of which show up once; 8.5% to 10% is in the top ten. V shed 6 bases and J shed 4 bases, with 19 bases lying between them. The CDR3 is made up of 16 amino acids. CDR1 and CDR2 from the germline V gene are SEHNR and FQNEAQ (reference sequence). This chain joins TRBV7-9 and TRBJ1-3; D is unresolved. Sequenced input: PBMCs. The TCR was taken from a female donor in good health and CMV-seropositive. The CDR3 coding sequence is TGTGCCAGCAGAGAGCAGTCTGGGGAGTCGGGAAACACCATATATTTT. The encoded protein is CASREQSGESGNTIYF.